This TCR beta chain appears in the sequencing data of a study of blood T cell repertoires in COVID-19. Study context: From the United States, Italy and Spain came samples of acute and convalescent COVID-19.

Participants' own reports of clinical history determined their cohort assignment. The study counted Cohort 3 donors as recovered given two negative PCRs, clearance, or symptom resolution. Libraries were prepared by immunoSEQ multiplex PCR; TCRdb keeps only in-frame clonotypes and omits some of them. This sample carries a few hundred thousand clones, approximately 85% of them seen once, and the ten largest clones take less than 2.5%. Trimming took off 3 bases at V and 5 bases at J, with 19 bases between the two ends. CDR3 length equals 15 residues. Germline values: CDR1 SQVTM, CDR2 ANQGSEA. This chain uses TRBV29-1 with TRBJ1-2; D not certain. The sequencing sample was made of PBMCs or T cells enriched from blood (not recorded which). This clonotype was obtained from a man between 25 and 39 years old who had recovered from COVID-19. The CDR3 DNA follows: TGCAGCGTTGACCCTCCCTCCCCTCAGACTTATGGCTACACCTTC. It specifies CSVDPPSPQTYGYTF.